The T cell receptor beta chain described here comes from a study of CD8 T cells in ankylosing spondylitis. The CDR3 runs to 16 residues. V gave up 1 base and J gave up 4 bases; unmatched junction bases: 9. The V gene's germline CDR1 is MGHRA and CDR2 YSYEKL. A single record per CDR3 protein comes from TCRdb applying MiXCR to the 5' RACE reads. The sample has some 140,000 distinct CDR3 sequences; more than 7% are singletons. The clonotype was recovered from a male donor with ankylosing spondylitis. This chain connects TRBV4-1 to TRBJ1-2, with 7 nucleotides matching TRBD1. Material: synovial fluid, either unsorted or a sorted T cell fraction (not recorded which). The CDR3 DNA follows: TGCGCCAGCAGCCAAGTTCAGCAGGGGGAGGGCTATGGCTACACCTTC. It translates to CASSQVQQGEGYGYTF.